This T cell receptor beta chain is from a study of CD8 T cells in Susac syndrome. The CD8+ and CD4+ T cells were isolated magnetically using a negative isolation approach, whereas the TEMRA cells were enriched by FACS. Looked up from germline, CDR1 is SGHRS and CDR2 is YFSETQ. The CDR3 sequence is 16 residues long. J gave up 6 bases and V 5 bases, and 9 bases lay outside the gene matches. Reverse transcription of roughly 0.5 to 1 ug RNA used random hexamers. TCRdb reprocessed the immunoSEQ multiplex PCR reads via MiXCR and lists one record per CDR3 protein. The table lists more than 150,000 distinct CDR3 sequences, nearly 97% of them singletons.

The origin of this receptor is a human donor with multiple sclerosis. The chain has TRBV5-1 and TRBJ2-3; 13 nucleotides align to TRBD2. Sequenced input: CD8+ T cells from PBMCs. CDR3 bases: TGCGCCAGCAGGACAGGGACTAGCGGGGAAGGGGATACGCAGTATTTT. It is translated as CASRTGTSGEGDTQYF.